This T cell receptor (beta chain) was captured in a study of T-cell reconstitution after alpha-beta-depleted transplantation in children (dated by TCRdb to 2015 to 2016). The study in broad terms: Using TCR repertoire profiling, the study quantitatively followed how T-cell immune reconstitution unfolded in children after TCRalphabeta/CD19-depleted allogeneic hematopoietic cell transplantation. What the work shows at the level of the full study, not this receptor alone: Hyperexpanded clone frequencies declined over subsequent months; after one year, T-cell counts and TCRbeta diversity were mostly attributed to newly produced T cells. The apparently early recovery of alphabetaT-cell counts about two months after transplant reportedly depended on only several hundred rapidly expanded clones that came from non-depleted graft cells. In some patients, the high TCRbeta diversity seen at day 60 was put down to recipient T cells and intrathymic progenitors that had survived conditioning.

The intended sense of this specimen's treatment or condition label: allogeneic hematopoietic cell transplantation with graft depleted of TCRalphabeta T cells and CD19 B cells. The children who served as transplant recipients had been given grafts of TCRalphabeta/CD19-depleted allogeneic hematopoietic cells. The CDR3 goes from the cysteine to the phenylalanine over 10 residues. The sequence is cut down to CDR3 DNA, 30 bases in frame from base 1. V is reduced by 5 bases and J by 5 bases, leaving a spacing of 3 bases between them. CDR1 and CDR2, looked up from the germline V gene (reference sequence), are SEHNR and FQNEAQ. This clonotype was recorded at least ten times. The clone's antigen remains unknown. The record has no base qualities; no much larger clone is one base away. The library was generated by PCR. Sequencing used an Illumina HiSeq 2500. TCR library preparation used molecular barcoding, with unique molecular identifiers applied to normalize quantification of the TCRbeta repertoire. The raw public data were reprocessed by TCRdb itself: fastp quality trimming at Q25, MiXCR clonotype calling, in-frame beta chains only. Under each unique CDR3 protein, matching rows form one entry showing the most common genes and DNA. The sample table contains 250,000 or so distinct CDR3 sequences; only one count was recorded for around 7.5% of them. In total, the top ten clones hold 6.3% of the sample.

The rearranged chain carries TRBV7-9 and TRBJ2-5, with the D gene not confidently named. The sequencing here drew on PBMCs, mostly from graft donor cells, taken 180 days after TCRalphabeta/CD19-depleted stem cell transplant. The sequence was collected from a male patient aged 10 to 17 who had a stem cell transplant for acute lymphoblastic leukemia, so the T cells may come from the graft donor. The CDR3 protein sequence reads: CASSEETQYF. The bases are TGTGCCAGCAGCGAGGAGACCCAGTACTTC.